Listed below are T cell receptor beta chains from one sample, sequenced in a study of vaccination and CD4 T cells after COVID-19. MiXCR, run by TCRdb on the PCR reads, gives a single entry per CDR3 protein. The top ten clones hold 3% to 3.5% of a sample with over 20,000 distinct CDR3 sequences, about 31% of them seen once. Antigens for these TCRs are unknown. The material sequenced was CD4+ T cells from blood, cultured in vitro, taken about 7 months after SARS-CoV-2 vaccination. The receptors were gathered from a human donor who had recovered from COVID-19. CDR3s leave out the opening cysteine and the closing phenylalanine or tryptophan. The order of the fields is V gene, D gene, J gene, CDR3 protein. A D gene is named only where the DNA matches it firmly.

>TRBV28|TRBD1|TRBJ1-6
ASKGGRTGSTSSYNSPLH
>TRBV6-1|-|TRBJ2-1
ASTGNTYNEQF
>TRBV2|-|TRBJ1-1
ASSGGTEAF
>TRBV7-9|-|TRBJ2-3
ASSLGRGTDTQY
>TRBV10-1|TRBD2|TRBJ2-1
ASSPLAGSYNEQF
>TRBV28|-|TRBJ2-5
ASRLTGTLRETQY
>TRBV27|TRBD1|TRBJ1-5
ASGPDRDVYQPQH
>TRBV6-2/TRBV6-3|TRBD2|TRBJ2-7
ASSYLAGAQEY
>TRBV6-1|-|TRBJ1-6
ASSEDSPLH
>TRBV19|-|TRBJ2-3
TSSADRSTDTQY
>TRBV7-2|-|TRBJ1-1
ASSPARDMNTEAF
>TRBV7-8|TRBD2|TRBJ2-1
ASSSGTSGSLNEQF
>TRBV19|-|TRBJ2-7
ASSIGPGPEQY
>TRBV12-3/TRBV12-4|TRBD2|TRBJ2-2
ASSLLLAGGPAGELF
>TRBV28|-|TRBJ2-1
AIRKGGSYNEQF
>TRBV28|-|TRBJ2-7
ASSDSLALHSYEQY
>TRBV7-2|-|TRBJ1-5
ASSLVPGYGQPQH
>TRBV7-2|TRBD2|TRBJ2-1
ASSLASGSHNEQF
>TRBV7-2|-|TRBJ2-1
ASSSSGLTHNEQF
>TRBV15|-|TRBJ2-1
ATSRDYRGGNEQF
>TRBV15|TRBD2|TRBJ2-1
ATSERTSGRIEQF
>TRBV20-1|TRBD2|TRBJ2-5
SASLLAGGQETQY
>TRBV28|-|TRBJ2-3
ASSLGGSTDTQY
>TRBV15|-|TRBJ2-1
ATSRDGVRSYNEQF
>TRBV5-5|-|TRBJ2-3
ASSLNGHTVASTDTQY
>TRBV18|-|TRBJ2-5
ASSPSAFETQY
>TRBV7-8|-|TRBJ2-7
ASSLAPGVGEQY
>TRBV2|TRBD2|TRBJ2-7
GSSDHGTSRYEQY
>TRBV5-6|-|TRBJ2-7
ASSRADSYEQY
>TRBV6-2/TRBV6-3|TRBD1|TRBJ2-5
ASSLQGVGETQY
>TRBV7-8|-|TRBJ2-1
ASSLSGIDEQF
>TRBV6-1|TRBD1|TRBJ2-5
ASSRQGETQY
>TRBV6-5|TRBD1|TRBJ2-7
ASSSDRGQGIH
>TRBV29-1|TRBD2|TRBJ2-7
SVGLGRASYEQY
>TRBV24-1|-|TRBJ2-1
ATSDFGRDNEQF
>TRBV20-1|-|TRBJ2-7
SAKTGTSAAYNYEQY
>TRBV27|-|TRBJ2-1
ASKPRASSYNEQF